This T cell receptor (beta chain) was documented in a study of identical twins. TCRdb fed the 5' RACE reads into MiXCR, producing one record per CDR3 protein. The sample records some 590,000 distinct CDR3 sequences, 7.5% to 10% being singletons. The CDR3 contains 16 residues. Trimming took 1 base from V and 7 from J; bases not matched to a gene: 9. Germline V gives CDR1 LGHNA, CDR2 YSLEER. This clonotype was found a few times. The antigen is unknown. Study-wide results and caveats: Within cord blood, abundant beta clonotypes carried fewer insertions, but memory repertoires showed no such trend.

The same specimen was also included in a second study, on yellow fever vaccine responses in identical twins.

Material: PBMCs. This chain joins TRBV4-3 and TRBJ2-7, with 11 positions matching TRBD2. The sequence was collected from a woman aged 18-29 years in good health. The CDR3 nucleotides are TGCGCCAGCAGCCAAGGGTTAGCGGGAGGGCCGGGGGAGCAGTACTTC. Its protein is CASSQGLAGGPGEQYF.